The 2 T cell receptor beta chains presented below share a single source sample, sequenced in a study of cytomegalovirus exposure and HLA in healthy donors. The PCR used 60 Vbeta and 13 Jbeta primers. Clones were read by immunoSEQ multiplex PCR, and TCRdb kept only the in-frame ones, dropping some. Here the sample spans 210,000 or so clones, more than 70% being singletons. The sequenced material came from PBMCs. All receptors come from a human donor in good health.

For the CDR3, the DNA is TGTGCCAGCAGCTTGGGCGGGAAGGACTACGAGCAGTACTTC. Its protein is CASSLGGKDYEQYF. The chain combines TRBV7-8 with TRBJ2-7; maybe TRBD2 (6 bases). Deletions cut 3 bases from V and 3 bases from J, with 12 bases between. The CDR3 length is 14 residues. Germline values: CDR1 SGHVS, CDR2 FQNEAQ.

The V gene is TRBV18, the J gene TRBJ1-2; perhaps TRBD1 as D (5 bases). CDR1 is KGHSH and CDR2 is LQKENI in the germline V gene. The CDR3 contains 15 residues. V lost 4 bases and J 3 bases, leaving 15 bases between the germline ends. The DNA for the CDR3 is TGTGCCAGCTCACGCCGGGTCGGGGGAGACTATGGCTACACCTTC. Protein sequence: CASSRRVGGDYGYTF.